This is a list of T cell receptor beta chains from one sample in a study of monozygotic twins with cystic fibrosis. Data came from immunoSEQ multiplex PCR; TCRdb stores just in-frame clones and leaves some out. This table holds under 25,000 clones, around 97% found once. The specimen was blood. These TCRs come from a woman in her 30s with cystic fibrosis. Both conserved end residues are part of each CDR3. A D gene is named only where the DNA matches it firmly. Expanded clones get a size class; other rows say once, few or many, or leave the size out.

. | TRBJ1-1 | . | TRBV13 | TGTGCCAGCAGACGAATGGAGGGCGCGAACACTGAAGCTTTCTTT | CASRRMEGANTEAFF
. | TRBJ1-2 | . | TRBV5-1 | TGCGCCAGCAGCCCTCGGGCGGGGTCTAACTATGGCTACACCTTC | CASSPRAGSNYGYTF
. | TRBJ2-2 | . | TRBV6-5 | TGTGCCAGCAGCACAACCGGGGCGAGTGCTCGGCTGTTTTTT | CASSTTGASARLFF
TRBD2 | TRBJ2-7 | . | TRBV4-2 | TGTGCCAGCAGCCCCCGGGGTGGGTCTAGCGGGGGTCCCTACGAGCAGTACTTC | CASSPRGGSSGGPYEQYF
. | TRBJ2-1 | . | TRBV10-3 | TGTGCCATCAGCGAGCCTGGTTACAATGAGCAGTTCTTC | CAISEPGYNEQFF
TRBD2 | TRBJ2-1 | once | TRBV7-2 | TGTGCCAGCAGCTCTGGACTAGCGGGGGTATCTGAGCAGTTCTTC | CASSSGLAGVSEQFF
TRBD1 | TRBJ1-1 | . | TRBV27 | TGTGCCAGCAGCCCCGACAGGGAAGTAGAGATGAACACTGAAGCTTTCTTT | CASSPDREVEMNTEAFF
TRBD1 | TRBJ2-5 | . | TRBV10-2 | TGCGCCAGCAGTTGGGGACAGGAGAGTACCCAGTACTTC | CASSWGQESTQYF
. | TRBJ2-5 | . | TRBV5-4 | TGTGCCAGCAGCTCAGAACCACAGGGCGAGACCCAGTACTTC | CASSSEPQGETQYF
. | TRBJ1-1 | . | TRBV6-1 | TGTGCCAGCAGTGAAGCGGGGTATCCCATGAACACTGAAGCTTTCTTT | CASSEAGYPMNTEAFF
. | TRBJ2-3 | . | TRBV6-5 | TGTGCCAGCAGTTACTCTGCGAGAGACAGTACGCAGTATTTT | CASSYSARDSTQYF
. | TRBJ2-2 | . | TRBV6-6 | TGTGCCAGCAGTTGGGGGGACACCGGGGAGCTGTTTTTT | CASSWGDTGELFF
. | TRBJ2-7 | . | TRBV6-1 | TGTGCCAGCAGTGTCGGATCGGGGTCCTACGAGCAGTACTTC | CASSVGSGSYEQYF
. | TRBJ2-3 | . | TRBV2 | TGTGCCAGCAGTGAAGGGACCTCCTCCACAGATACGCAGTATTTT | CASSEGTSSTDTQYF
TRBD2 | TRBJ2-7 | once | TRBV19 | TGTGCCGGTCGCGGGGGGCCCCTTCGCTACGAGCAGTACTTC | CAGRGGPLRYEQYF
. | TRBJ2-7 | . | TRBV29-1 | TGCAGCGTTGATTTGCAGGGCTCCTACGAGCAGTACTTC | CSVDLQGSYEQYF
. | TRBJ2-7 | once | TRBV7-2 | TGTGCCAGCAGCCTTCTTGGACTATCCTACGAGCAGTACTTC | CASSLLGLSYEQYF
TRBD1 | TRBJ2-7 | . | TRBV6-1 | TGTGCCAGCAGTTGGACAGGGGGGATCTACGAGCAGTACTTC | CASSWTGGIYEQYF
. | TRBJ2-2 | . | TRBV7-7 | TGTGCCAGCAGCCGGGGATTCGGCGGGGAGCTGTTTTTT | CASSRGFGGELFF
. | TRBJ1-5 | . | TRBV4-3 | TGCGCCAGCAGCCAAGATAGAACCGATCAGCCCCAGCATTTT | CASSQDRTDQPQHF
. | TRBJ2-7 | . | TRBV5-1 | TGCGCCAGCAGCTTGACGGACATCTCTCCTAGCGAGCAGTACTTC | CASSLTDISPSEQYF
. | TRBJ2-2 | . | TRBV4-3 | TGCGCCAGCAGCCAAGATTGGCGCACCGGGGAGCTGTTTTTT | CASSQDWRTGELFF
. | TRBJ1-1 | . | TRBV21-1 | TGTGCCAGCAGCGACAGGGGACAGGCTGTGAACACTGAAGCTTTCTTT | CASSDRGQAVNTEAFF
. | TRBJ2-6 | . | TRBV9 | TGTGCCAGCAGCGTCGGGGAGGTTGTCTCTGGGGCCAACGTCCTGACTTTC | CASSVGEVVSGANVLTF
. | TRBJ1-2 | . | TRBV7-2 | TGTGCCAGCAGCTACGGGCCTAACTATGGCTACACCTTC | CASSYGPNYGYTF
TRBD1 | TRBJ1-2 | . | TRBV6-1 | TGTGCCAGCATCCAGGGGGTAAGCGGCTACACCTTC | CASIQGVSGYTF
. | TRBJ1-3 | once | TRBV5-1 | TGCGCCAGCAGCCTCGGACCCGCATCCTCTGGAAACACCATATATTTT | CASSLGPASSGNTIYF
. | TRBJ2-4 | . | TRBV4-1 | TGCGCCAGCAGCCCATTACTAGGAGTAGCCAAAAACATTCAGTACTTC | CASSPLLGVAKNIQYF
TRBD2 | TRBJ2-1 | . | TRBV7-8 | TGTGCCAGCAGCTTACGGGTATCGCGGGGGGGACGGTACAATGAGCAGTTCTTC | CASSLRVSRGGRYNEQFF
. | TRBJ2-2 | . | TRBV18 | TGTGCCAGGGGGAACACCGGGGAGCTGTTTTTT | CARGNTGELFF
. | TRBJ2-3 | . | TRBV5-1 | TGCGCCAGCAGCTTAGAAGTTGCAGTGGGGCAGTATTTT | CASSLEVAVGQYF
. | TRBJ1-2 | . | TRBV5-1 | TGCGCCAGCAGCTTGGACACCTATGGCTACACCTTC | CASSLDTYGYTF
. | TRBJ1-1 | once | TRBV18 | TGTGCCAGCTCGCCCCCTGGGTACTTGAACACTGAAGCTTTCTTT | CASSPPGYLNTEAFF
. | TRBJ1-5 | once | TRBV7-8 | TGTGCCAGCAGCACCGTAGGGGGGGTTCGCAATCAGCCCCAGCATTTT | CASSTVGGVRNQPQHF
TRBD2 | TRBJ2-5 | . | TRBV30 | TGTGCCTGGGCGAACGGGGGGAGCCTGGAGACCCAGTACTTC | CAWANGGSLETQYF
TRBD1 | TRBJ2-7 | . | TRBV4-3 | TGCGCCAGCAGCCAATTTGATACAGGGGGTTGGTACGAGCAGTACTTC | CASSQFDTGGWYEQYF
. | TRBJ2-3 | . | TRBV7-9 | TGTGCCAGCAGCTCCCAGACCCTACAGGGTAGAGCGCAGTATTTT | CASSSQTLQGRAQYF
. | TRBJ1-2 | . | TRBV11-2 | TGTGCCAGCAGCTTGGAATACACTCCGGGGCGGGAGGGCTACACCTTC | CASSLEYTPGREGYTF
TRBD1 | TRBJ1-1 | once | TRBV5-1 | TGCGCCAGCAGATTCTCCCCAACCGGGACAGGGGCCCCTCGGAATACTGAAGCTTTCTTT | CASRFSPTGTGAPRNTEAFF
TRBD1 | TRBJ1-1 | . | TRBV6-5 | TGTGCCAGCGCCGATACAGGGGGTTCCTTTGGAGCTTTCTTT | CASADTGGSFGAFF
. | TRBJ1-5 | . | TRBV27 | TGTGCCAGCAGTCCCCGGGGTTATAGCAATCAGCCCCAGCATTTT | CASSPRGYSNQPQHF
. | TRBJ1-2 | . | TRBV11-2 | TGTGCCAGCAGCTTAGTGGCCCCCGGCGGGGACGACTATGGCTACACCTTC | CASSLVAPGGDDYGYTF
TRBD2 | TRBJ2-5 | once | TRBV7-6 | TGTGCCAGCAGCTCGGGGACTAGCGGCCTCCAAGAGACCCAGTACTTC | CASSSGTSGLQETQYF
. | TRBJ1-1 | . | TRBV6-5 | TGTGCCAGCAGTTATAATGGGAACACTGAAGCTTTCTTT | CASSYNGNTEAFF
. | TRBJ1-1 | . | TRBV6-6 | TGTGCCAGCAGTTACTCCCAAACTGAAGCTTTCTTT | CASSYSQTEAFF
TRBD1 | TRBJ1-2 | few | TRBV5-4 | TGTGCCAGCAGCGACAGGGGAACCTATGGCTACACCTTC | CASSDRGTYGYTF
. | TRBJ1-2 | . | TRBV19 | TGTGCCATCCGCCAGGGAGGAGGGACTGGCTACACCTTC | CAIRQGGGTGYTF
. | TRBJ1-4 | . | TRBV6-6 | TGTGCCAGCAGTTACGTCGGGGGCCGACGGGAAAAACTGTTTTTT | CASSYVGGRREKLFF
. | TRBJ1-4 | . | TRBV5-4 | TGTGCCAGCAGCCACCGGGACGGCCATGAAAAACTGTTTTTT | CASSHRDGHEKLFF
. | TRBJ2-7 | . | TRBV7-9 | TGTGCCAGCAGCTCCAACTCCTACGAGCAGTACTTC | CASSSNSYEQYF
. | TRBJ2-5 | . | TRBV5-1 | TGCGCCAGCAGCTTGGCCGGACGACAAGAGACCCAGTACTTC | CASSLAGRQETQYF
. | TRBJ1-5 | once | TRBV19 | TGTGCCAGTAGTATAGTGGCCCACCAGCCCCAGCATTTT | CASSIVAHQPQHF
. | TRBJ1-1 | . | TRBV11-2 | TGTGCCAGCAGCTTAGGGGCTGAAGCTTTCTTT | CASSLGAEAFF
TRBD1 | TRBJ1-5 | . | TRBV19 | TGTGCCAGTAACCCTCCCGGGACAGGGGCGATGAGCAATCAGCCCCAGCATTTT | CASNPPGTGAMSNQPQHF
TRBD2 | TRBJ2-2 | . | TRBV7-2 | TGTGCCAGCAGCCCAAGGACTAGCGTCCCCGGGGAGCTGTTTTTT | CASSPRTSVPGELFF